These T cell receptor beta chains were read from a single sample in a study of technical replicates of blood from a handful of donors. Clones were read by immunoSEQ multiplex PCR, and TCRdb kept only the in-frame ones, dropping some. The sample lists around 80,000 clones, about nine tenths seen once, with roughly 0.41% in the top ten. Source material: T cells isolated from PBMCs. These receptor sequences come from a human donor in good health. Both conserved end residues are part of each CDR3. A D gene is named only where the DNA matches it firmly. The size entry is marked missing in some rows and otherwise reads once, few, many or a size class.

CDR3 protein: CASSRQTTGELFF
CDR3 DNA: TGTGCCAGCAGCAGACAGACCACCGGGGAGCTGTTTTTT
D gene: NA
V gene: TRBV6-5
J gene: TRBJ2-2
clone size: NA

CDR3 protein: CASSLGQGAYTEAFF
CDR3 DNA: TGTGCCAGCAGCTTGGGACAGGGGGCATATACTGAAGCTTTCTTT
D gene: TRBD1
V gene: TRBV5-6
J gene: TRBJ1-1
clone size: NA

CDR3 protein: CASSLGAGQPQHF
CDR3 DNA: TGTGCCAGCAGCTTAGGGGCGGGTCAGCCCCAGCATTTT
D gene: NA
V gene: TRBV7-9
J gene: TRBJ1-5
clone size: NA

CDR3 protein: CASSWRQSNQPQHF
CDR3 DNA: TGTGCCAGCAGTTGGCGGCAGAGCAATCAGCCCCAGCATTTT
D gene: NA
V gene: TRBV27
J gene: TRBJ1-5
clone size: NA

CDR3 protein: CASSSRQATNEKLFF
CDR3 DNA: TGTGCCAGCAGCTCTAGACAGGCAACTAATGAAAAACTGTTTTTT
D gene: NA
V gene: TRBV7-2
J gene: TRBJ1-4
clone size: NA

CDR3 protein: CASSEVASSGNTIYF
CDR3 DNA: TGTGCCAGCAGCGAAGTAGCGAGCTCTGGAAACACCATATATTTT
D gene: NA
V gene: TRBV11-3
J gene: TRBJ1-3
clone size: NA

CDR3 protein: CASSLGPGEGYEQYF
CDR3 DNA: TGTGCCAGCAGCTTAGGGCCAGGGGAAGGCTACGAGCAGTACTTC
D gene: NA
V gene: TRBV7-9
J gene: TRBJ2-7
clone size: few

CDR3 protein: CASSSLDRADSSYEQYF
CDR3 DNA: TGTGCCAGCAGCTCACTGGATCGAGCGGATAGCTCCTACGAGCAGTACTTC
D gene: NA
V gene: TRBV7-9
J gene: TRBJ2-7
clone size: once

CDR3 protein: CASSTLTDTGELFF
CDR3 DNA: TGTGCCAGCAGTACCCTAACGGACACCGGGGAGCTGTTTTTT
D gene: NA
V gene: TRBV2
J gene: TRBJ2-2
clone size: NA

CDR3 protein: CASSEAGGGSEQFF
CDR3 DNA: TGTGCCAGCAGTGAAGCGGGAGGTGGTAGTGAGCAGTTCTTC
D gene: NA
V gene: TRBV6-1
J gene: TRBJ2-1
clone size: NA

CDR3 protein: CASSEADRGYGYTF
CDR3 DNA: TGTGCCAGCAGTGAAGCGGACAGGGGCTATGGCTACACCTTC
D gene: TRBD1
V gene: TRBV6-1
J gene: TRBJ1-2
clone size: NA

CDR3 protein: CASGQGLSEQFF
CDR3 DNA: TGTGCCAGCGGACAGGGGCTAAGTGAGCAGTTCTTC
D gene: TRBD1
V gene: TRBV6-1
J gene: TRBJ2-1
clone size: NA

CDR3 protein: CAWSPGTTYEQYF
CDR3 DNA: TGTGCCTGGAGCCCCGGGACAACTTACGAGCAGTACTTC
D gene: NA
V gene: TRBV30
J gene: TRBJ2-7
clone size: NA

CDR3 protein: CASSVAPQVYRPQHF
CDR3 DNA: TGTGCCAGCAGCGTAGCTCCACAAGTTTATCGGCCCCAGCATTTT
D gene: NA
V gene: TRBV9
J gene: TRBJ1-5
clone size: NA

CDR3 protein: CASREGASETQYF
CDR3 DNA: TGTGCCAGCAGGGAGGGGGCGTCAGAGACCCAGTACTTC
D gene: NA
V gene: TRBV27
J gene: TRBJ2-5
clone size: NA

CDR3 protein: CASSPPGTGYNEQFF
CDR3 DNA: TGTGCCAGCAGCCCCCCCGGGACAGGGTACAATGAGCAGTTCTTC
D gene: TRBD1
V gene: TRBV11-3
J gene: TRBJ2-1
clone size: NA

CDR3 protein: CSVEDPTGSYEQYF
CDR3 DNA: TGCAGCGTTGAAGATCCAACAGGGAGCTACGAGCAGTACTTC
D gene: NA
V gene: TRBV29-1
J gene: TRBJ2-7
clone size: NA

CDR3 protein: CASSSYTGESYEQYF
CDR3 DNA: TGTGCCAGTAGTTCATATACAGGTGAGAGCTACGAGCAGTACTTC
D gene: NA
V gene: TRBV19
J gene: TRBJ2-7
clone size: NA

CDR3 protein: CASSLARTSGITSEQFF
CDR3 DNA: TGTGCCAGCAGCCTTGCACGGACTAGCGGGATTACAAGTGAGCAGTTCTTC
D gene: TRBD2
V gene: TRBV4-2
J gene: TRBJ2-1
clone size: NA

CDR3 protein: CASSHSIAGEYNEQFF
CDR3 DNA: TGTGCCAGCAGCCATTCAATAGCGGGCGAATACAATGAGCAGTTCTTC
D gene: TRBD2
V gene: TRBV9
J gene: TRBJ2-1
clone size: NA

CDR3 protein: CASSQETATRETQYF
CDR3 DNA: TGTGCCAGCAGCCAGGAGACTGCGACGCGGGAGACCCAGTACTTC
D gene: NA
V gene: TRBV4-2
J gene: TRBJ2-5
clone size: NA